A single sample is the source of the 4 T cell receptor beta chains below, sequenced in a study of blood T cell repertoires in COVID-19. Libraries were prepared by immunoSEQ multiplex PCR; TCRdb keeps only in-frame clonotypes and omits some of them. The sample has 150,000 to 200,000 clones, more than 75% seen once. Sequencing was carried out using peripheral blood. The receptors here all came from a human donor in a cohort sampled during active COVID-19.

CDR3 region: CASTGTVTNYGYTF. CDR3 DNA: TGTGCCAGCACCGGTACAGTAACTAACTATGGCTACACCTTC. This chain connects TRBV28 to TRBJ1-2; D gene ambiguous. Trimming removed 7 bases at V and 0 bases at J, with 12 bases between. This CDR3 has 14 amino acids. The germline gives CDR1 MDHEN, CDR2 SYDVKM.

The chain employs TRBV6-5 and TRBJ2-3; TRBD2 matches 7 bases. Per germline, CDR1 MNHEY and CDR2 SVGAGI. This CDR3 has 16 amino acids. Losses at the gene ends were 0 bases for V and 1 base for J; bases not matched to a gene: 4. The CDR3 nucleotides are TGTGCCAGCAGTTACTCGTTAGGGAGGGGCACAGATACGCAGTATTTT. Translating gives CASSYSLGRGTDTQYF.

The chain employs TRBV2 and TRBJ2-7; the match to TRBD2 covers 8 bases. The ends lost 6 bases at V and 6 bases at J; junction bases unmatched: 7. This CDR3 is built from 13 residues. CDR1 and CDR2 from the germline V gene are SNHLY and FYNNEI. The CDR3 loop is CASRGLVRPEQYF. The CDR3 nucleotides read TGTGCCAGCAGGGGACTAGTACGGCCCGAGCAGTACTTC. The variable domain in full, with the rest retrieved from reference TRBV2 and TRBJ2-7, is EPEVTQTPSHQVTQMGQEVILRCVPISNHLYFYWYRQILGQKVEFLVSFYNNEISEKSEIFDDQFSVERPDGSNFTLKIRSTKLEDSAMYFCASRGLVRPEQYFGPGTRLTVT.

Many counts were recorded for this clone. The gene calls are TRBV27 and TRBJ1-6; D is possibly TRBD1 (6 bases). Trimming took 5 bases from V and 0 from J, leaving 8 bases between them. The CDR3 has 15 residues. In germline, CDR1 is MNHEY, CDR2 SMNVEV (reference sequence). In nucleotides, the CDR3 is TGTGCCAGCAGTCTACAGGGCTCCTATAATTCACCCCTCCACTTT. This codes for CASSLQGSYNSPLHF.